These 22 T cell receptor beta chains share one sample of origin, sequenced in a study of T cell responses to AZD1222 COVID-19 vaccine. Profiled with immunoSEQ multiplex PCR; TCRdb holds only in-frame clones, not every one. The data contain fewer than 150,000 clones, roughly nine tenths of them singletons. Sequences were derived from peripheral blood, sampled 28 days after the second AZD1222 dose. The receptors originated from an adult who received the AZD1222 COVID-19 vaccine.

The V gene is TRBV5-1, the J gene TRBJ2-7; D unclear. Germline CDR1 and CDR2: SGHRS and YFSETQ. Trimming removed 0 bases from V and 6 bases from J, with 13 bases in between. There are 14 residues in the CDR3. The CDR3 reads CASSLGQEWGEQYF. In DNA, the CDR3 is TGCGCCAGCAGCTTGGGGCAGGAATGGGGCGAGCAGTACTTC.

This chain uses TRBV6-5 with TRBJ1-1; D may be TRBD1 (6 bases). The CDR3 is 14 amino acids. The V end lost 6 bases, the J end lost 6 bases, and 17 bases lay between the germline ends. In germline, CDR1 is MNHEY, CDR2 SVGAGI. The CDR3 DNA is TGTGCCAGCAGCCTTCAGGGGCGGACCGCTGAAGCTTTCTTT. This codes for CASSLQGRTAEAFF.

The V gene is TRBV6-8, the J gene TRBJ2-5; no reliable D call. The CDR3 contains 14 residues. The V and J ends lost 5 bases and 2 bases respectively, with 12 bases between them. The germline gives CDR1 MNHGY, CDR2 SAAAGT. CDR3 residues: CASSPAQLQETQYF. DNA for the CDR3: TGTGCCAGCAGTCCGGCACAATTGCAAGAGACCCAGTACTTC.

The CDR3 loop reads CASSPGTGGNQPQHF. The CDR3 bases are TGCGCCAGCAGCCCCGGGACCGGGGGCAATCAGCCCCAGCATTTT. The chain has TRBV4-1 and TRBJ1-5, with D possibly TRBD1 on 5 matching bases. The CDR3 covers 15 residues. The germline V gene has CDR1 MGHRA and CDR2 YSYEKL. Trimming removed 4 bases from V and 2 bases from J, with 12 bases in between.

V and J are TRBV5-5 and TRBJ1-1; D possibly corresponds to TRBD1 (5 bases). This CDR3 contains 14 residues. The germline V gene has CDR1 SGHKS and CDR2 YYEKEE (reference sequence). V lost 1 base and J lost 1, with 8 bases in between. The CDR3 loop is CASSLLDRNTEAFF. The CDR3 bases are TGTGCCAGCAGCTTGCTCGACAGGAACACTGAAGCTTTCTTT. Supplemented by reference TRBV5-5 and TRBJ1-1, the full variable domain reads DAGVTQSPTHLIKTRGQQVTLRCSPISGHKSVSWYQQVLGQGPQFIFQYYEKEERGRGNFPDRFSARQFPNYSSELNVNALLLGDSALYLCASSLLDRNTEAFFGQGTRLTVV.

The rearrangement uses TRBV18 and TRBJ1-1; 10 nucleotides match TRBD1. Germline trimming cut 2 bases from V and 7 bases from J; bases unmatched to any gene: 4. Germline-derived CDR1 and CDR2 are KGHSH and LQKENI. The CDR3 sequence is 14 residues long. CDR3 DNA: TGTGCCAGCTCACCAATGGGACAGGGGAGTGAAGCTTTCTTT. This encodes CASSPMGQGSEAFF.

This rearrangement joins TRBV7-9 to TRBJ2-2; TRBD1 agrees at 8 bases. Germline assignment: CDR1 SEHNR and CDR2 FQNEAQ (reference sequence). Trimming took 5 bases from V and 7 from J; bases not matched to a gene: 12. The CDR3 is 16 residues long. CDR3 nucleotide sequence: TGTGCCAGCAGCCCTAAGCCGGGACAGGAAGGCGGGGAGCTGTTTTTT. Amino acid sequence: CASSPKPGQEGGELFF.

J is TRBJ2-1 and V is TRBV27; D might be TRBD1 or TRBD2, each matching 5 bases. The CDR3 sequence is 13 residues long. Germline CDR1 reads MNHEY; CDR2 reads SMNVEV (reference sequence). The ends were cut back, 6 bases at V and 5 bases at J, with 11 bases in the middle. The DNA for the CDR3 is TGTGCCAGCAGGGGGGTTTGGGACAATGAGCAGTTCTTC. Amino acid sequence: CASRGVWDNEQFF.

The gene calls are TRBV4-3 and TRBJ1-3, with D unresolved. CDR1 and CDR2 (germline): LGHNA, YSLEER. This CDR3 is built from 17 residues. Trimming pared 0 bases from V and 0 bases from J, leaving 12 bases between. The CDR3, as DNA: TGCGCCAGCAGCCAAGATGTCCCCACAACCTCTGGAAACACCATATATTTT. Translating gives CASSQDVPTTSGNTIYF.

This chain connects TRBV5-8 to TRBJ2-1; D is perhaps TRBD2 (6 bases). The germline CDR1 and CDR2 sequences are SGHTS and YDEGEE. The CDR3 consists of 15 residues. The V end was cut by 3 bases, the J end by 10 bases, with 20 bases between. CDR3 DNA: TGTGCCAGCAGCTCCGAAGGTAGCGGTCTTTCAGAGCAGTTCTTC. Its protein is CASSSEGSGLSEQFF.

The CDR3 DNA is TGCGCCAGCAGCTTGGCTCACACCGGGGAGCTGTTTTTT. It codes for CASSLAHTGELFF. V gene TRBV5-1 combines with J gene TRBJ2-2; D is uncertain. There are 13 residues in the CDR3. V was pared by 0 bases and J by 3 bases, with 3 bases between. CDR1 and CDR2 (germline): SGHRS, YFSETQ.

The rearrangement links TRBV10-3 to TRBJ2-1; D unresolved. The V gene's germline CDR1 is ENHRY and CDR2 SYGVKD. CDR3 length equals 13 residues. V lost 6 bases and J 6 bases, leaving 12 bases between the germline ends. The DNA of the CDR3 is TGTGCCATCAGCGCTGGCTCAGGCAATGAGCAGTTCTTC. Its translation is CAISAGSGNEQFF.

The V call is TRBV2, the J call TRBJ1-2, with 11 bases aligning to TRBD1. This CDR3 is 16 amino acids long. Germline V gene lookup returns CDR1 SNHLY and CDR2 FYNNEI. The trim removed 6 bases at V and 5 bases at J, leaving 11 bases unmatched. CDR3 sequence: CASRKGQGAGTYGYTF. In nucleotides, the CDR3 is TGTGCCAGCAGGAAAGGACAGGGGGCCGGTACATATGGCTACACCTTC. Based on the CDR3 plus reference TRBV2 and TRBJ1-2, the full variable domain is EPEVTQTPSHQVTQMGQEVILRCVPISNHLYFYWYRQILGQKVEFLVSFYNNEISEKSEIFDDQFSVERPDGSNFTLKIRSTKLEDSAMYFCASRKGQGAGTYGYTFGSGTRLTVV.

This chain joins TRBV6-2 or TRBV6-3 and TRBJ1-2; D uncertain. The CDR3 runs 14 residues. Trimming stripped 5 bases from V and 2 bases from J, with 12 bases between. The germline V gene has CDR1 MNHEY and CDR2 SVGEGT. CDR3 sequence: CASSDYGNNYGYTF. CDR3 coding DNA: TGTGCCAGCAGTGACTACGGAAACAACTATGGCTACACCTTC.

This chain connects TRBV19 to TRBJ2-2; 11 bases align to TRBD2. The germline V gene encodes CDR1 LNHDA and CDR2 SQIVND (reference sequence). V was clipped by 3 bases and J by 8 bases; unmatched bases: 8. The CDR3 runs 16 residues. The CDR3 spells CASSIVGTSGRGELFF. The DNA of the CDR3 is TGTGCCAGTAGTATTGTAGGGACTAGCGGTCGAGGGGAGCTGTTTTTT. Full variable domain (remainder filled in from reference TRBV19 and TRBJ2-2): DGGITQSPKYLFRKEGQNVTLSCEQNLNHDAMYWYRQDPGQGLRLIYYSQIVNDFQKGDIAEGYSVSREKKESFPLTVTSAQKNPTAFYLCASSIVGTSGRGELFFGEGSRLTVL.

The chain couples TRBV20-1 to TRBJ1-3; D remains unclear. This CDR3 comprises 13 residues. Trimming cost V 3 bases and J 4 bases, with 10 bases left between them. Germline V gene sequence: CDR1 DFQATT, CDR2 SNEGSKA (reference sequence). The chain's CDR3 is CSASRGAGNTIYF. The CDR3 DNA sequence: TGCAGTGCTAGTCGGGGTGCCGGAAACACCATATATTTT.

The rearrangement links TRBV19 to TRBJ2-7; D is undetermined. CDR1 is LNHDA, CDR2 SQIVND, per germline (reference sequence). V lost 6 bases, J lost 2 bases, and 8 bases lay in between. The CDR3 runs 12 residues. The CDR3 region is CASRDRTYEQYF. In nucleotides, the CDR3 is TGTGCCAGTAGGGACCGGACCTACGAGCAGTACTTC.

The chain couples TRBV30 to TRBJ2-5; D assignment may be TRBD1 or TRBD2 (5 bases each). V was shortened by 1 base and J by 5 bases, with 8 bases between the two germline ends. CDR1 and CDR2 (germline): GTSNPN, SVGIG (reference sequence). This CDR3 comprises 12 residues. The CDR3 spells CAWSAGRETQYF. The DNA of the CDR3 is TGTGCCTGGAGTGCGGGGCGGGAGACCCAGTACTTC.

This chain connects TRBV6-5 to TRBJ1-4, with 8 bases that match TRBD1. Per germline, CDR1 MNHEY and CDR2 SVGAGI. The CDR3 spans 14 residues. The J segment lost 8 bases and the V segment lost 6 bases, leaving 8 bases of the junction unmatched. CDR3 sequence (DNA): TGTGCCAGCAGGCAGACAGGGGAGGGGGAAAAACTGTTTTTT. Its translation: CASRQTGEGEKLFF.

This chain connects TRBV5-6 to TRBJ1-5; D gene uncertain. This CDR3 is built from 14 residues. Germline V gives CDR1 SGHDT, CDR2 YYEEEE. V shed 0 bases and J shed 2 bases, with 6 bases lying between them. This chain's CDR3 is CASSLGHGNQPQHF. The CDR3 DNA reads as TGTGCCAGCAGCTTGGGCCATGGCAATCAGCCCCAGCATTTT.

The chain recombines TRBV15 with TRBJ1-6; unclear D gene. The V end lost 6 bases, the J end lost 4 bases, and 7 bases lay between the germline ends. The germline V gene has CDR1 LNHNV and CDR2 YYDKDF (reference sequence). The CDR3 is 13 amino acids. CDR3 residues: CATREDYNSPLHF. The CDR3 region has the DNA TGTGCCACCAGGGAGGATTATAATTCACCCCTCCACTTT.

Only one count was recorded for this clone. The chain recombines TRBV7-9 with TRBJ2-5; no definite D call. Germline V gives CDR1 SEHNR, CDR2 FQNEAQ (reference sequence). Trimming left V 2 bases short and J 5 bases short, with 9 bases between. This CDR3 has 13 amino acids. CDR3 sequence (DNA): TGTGCCAGCAGCTTATCGGGCGAGGAGACCCAGTACTTC. Protein: CASSLSGEETQYF.